This TCR beta chain was identified in a study of cytomegalovirus exposure and HLA in healthy donors. CDR1 is MNHEY, CDR2 SMNVEV, per germline (reference sequence). This CDR3 is 14 amino acids long. Between the trimmed V and J ends, which lost 2 bases and 8 bases, there was a span of 15 bases. The PCR was carried out with 60 Vbeta primers and 13 Jbeta primers. Profiling relied on immunoSEQ multiplex PCR, and the TCRdb table lists in-frame clones only, not all of them. Seen here are approximately 100,000 clones, 64% observed once, and the top ten hold 3.2%. The sequenced sample was PBMCs. This sequence originates from a man in his 60s in good health and CMV-seronegative. V usage is TRBV27 and J usage is TRBJ1-2, with D possibly matching TRBD1 (5 bases). CDR3 nucleotide sequence: TGTGCCAGCAGTTTAGGGGCCGACGGGAGCGGCTACACCTTC. Translated: CASSLGADGSGYTF.